What follows are 3 T cell receptor beta chains derived from one specimen sequenced in a study of blood T cell repertoires in COVID-19. Produced via immunoSEQ multiplex PCR; TCRdb's table is partial and in-frame only. The profile shows 130,000 to 150,000 clones, over 70% of them singletons. The material sequenced was PBMCs or T cells enriched from blood (not recorded which). The source is a man aged 60 to 69 who had recovered from COVID-19.

The genes are TRBV21-1 and TRBJ2-7; the table calls TRBD2, which could not be checked here. TRBV21-1 is marked as a pseudogene. This CDR3 region has 18 residues. The CDR3 region is CASSNGPGLAGGPHEQYF. The CDR3 coding sequence is TGTGCCAGCAGCAATGGGCCGGGACTAGCGGGGGGGCCCCACGAGCAGTACTTC.

This chain joins TRBV4-2 and TRBJ1-5; 11 bases align to TRBD1. Per the germline V gene, CDR1 is LGHNA and CDR2 is YNFKEQ. V lost 0 bases and J lost 6; bases outside the gene matches: 4. This CDR3 contains 16 residues. As DNA, the CDR3 is TGTGCCAGCAGCCAAGACCGGACAGGGGGCTCTCAGCCCCAGCATTTT. This encodes CASSQDRTGGSQPQHF.

The V gene is TRBV29-1, the J gene TRBJ1-1; 9 nucleotides align to TRBD1. Germline trimming cut 4 bases from V and 0 bases from J; bases unmatched to any gene: 6. Germline-derived CDR1 and CDR2 are SQVTM and ANQGSEA. The CDR3 is 15 residues long. CDR3 residues: CSVAPGQGMNTEAFF. CDR3 DNA sequence: TGCAGCGTTGCCCCGGGACAGGGCATGAACACTGAAGCTTTCTTT. Together with reference TRBV29-1 and TRBJ1-1, the CDR3 gives the full variable domain: SAVISQKPSRDICQRGTSLTIQCQVDSQVTMMFWYRQQPGQSLTLIATANQGSEATYESGFVIDKFPISRPNLTFSTLTVSNMSPEDSSIYLCSVAPGQGMNTEAFFGQGTRLTVV.